The rows below give T cell receptor beta chains drawn from one sample of a study of blood T cell repertoires in COVID-19. Sequencing used immunoSEQ multiplex PCR; TCRdb keeps in-frame clones, though not all of them. The sample includes 200,000 to 300,000 clones, approximately 83% seen only once; the top ten take roughly 3.3%. Input material: PBMCs or T cells enriched from blood (not recorded which). These TCRs come from a woman aged 40 to 50 with acute COVID-19. Both conserved end residues are part of each CDR3. The D gene is left open where the match is weak. Expanded clones are given a class, and other clones once, few, many or no size at all.

j_call: TRBJ2-7
d_call: .
clone_size: .
v_call: TRBV19
cdr3_nt: TGTGCCAGTAGTCCTAGAAAGGGGTTTAGCTCCTACGAGCAGTACTTC
cdr3_aa: CASSPRKGFSSYEQYF

j_call: TRBJ1-1
d_call: .
clone_size: .
v_call: TRBV19
cdr3_nt: TGTGCCAGTAGTGTTGGGGCGAACACTGAAGCTTTCTTT
cdr3_aa: CASSVGANTEAFF

j_call: TRBJ1-1
d_call: .
clone_size: .
v_call: TRBV6-5
cdr3_nt: TGTGCCAGCAGTTACGAGCGAAGGTCCGTCACTGAAGCTTTCTTT
cdr3_aa: CASSYERRSVTEAFF

j_call: TRBJ2-5
d_call: .
clone_size: .
v_call: TRBV24-1
cdr3_nt: TGTGCCACCAGTGATTCACCCCCGAACACCCACGTTGCCCAGTACTTC
cdr3_aa: CATSDSPPNTHVAQYF

j_call: TRBJ1-2
d_call: TRBD1
clone_size: .
v_call: TRBV5-6
cdr3_nt: TGTGCCAGCAGCATACCACAGGGGGCGCAAACTGGCTACACCTTC
cdr3_aa: CASSIPQGAQTGYTF

j_call: TRBJ1-2
d_call: .
clone_size: .
v_call: TRBV19
cdr3_nt: TGTGCCAGTAGTATGGTACAATATGGCTACACCTTC
cdr3_aa: CASSMVQYGYTF

j_call: TRBJ2-1
d_call: .
clone_size: .
v_call: TRBV7-6
cdr3_nt: TGTGCCAGCAGCTTAGACCCGATAGGACTTACTACCTACAATGAGCAGTTCTTC
cdr3_aa: CASSLDPIGLTTYNEQFF

j_call: TRBJ1-2
d_call: .
clone_size: .
v_call: TRBV24-1
cdr3_nt: TGTGCCCCCCGCGGTTGGTATGGCTACACCTTC
cdr3_aa: CAPRGWYGYTF

j_call: TRBJ1-1
d_call: TRBD1
clone_size: .
v_call: TRBV2
cdr3_nt: TGTGCCAGCAGCCTACAGGGGATGAACACTGAAGCTTTCTTT
cdr3_aa: CASSLQGMNTEAFF

j_call: TRBJ2-2
d_call: TRBD1
clone_size: .
v_call: TRBV5-1
cdr3_nt: TGCGCCAGCAGCTCCTCCGGGACAGGTGGCGGGGAGCTGTTTTTT
cdr3_aa: CASSSSGTGGGELFF

j_call: TRBJ1-1
d_call: TRBD1
clone_size: once
v_call: TRBV2
cdr3_nt: TGTGCCAGCAGTGACGCGGCAGGGGGCGCGCCTGAAGCTTTCTTT
cdr3_aa: CASSDAAGGAPEAFF

j_call: TRBJ2-5
d_call: .
clone_size: .
v_call: TRBV14
cdr3_nt: TGTGCCAGCAGCCAACTGGGAGTTACTCAGGAGACCCAGTACTTC
cdr3_aa: CASSQLGVTQETQYF

j_call: TRBJ2-1
d_call: .
clone_size: .
v_call: TRBV4-1
cdr3_nt: TGCGCCAGCAGCCAAGGTACTAGCAGATACAATGAGCAGTTCTTC
cdr3_aa: CASSQGTSRYNEQFF

j_call: TRBJ1-1
d_call: TRBD1
clone_size: .
v_call: TRBV5-4
cdr3_nt: TGTGCCAGCAGCTCGGGACAGGGGGCGTGGAACACTGAAGCTTTCTTT
cdr3_aa: CASSSGQGAWNTEAFF

j_call: TRBJ1-1
d_call: .
clone_size: .
v_call: TRBV3-1/TRBV3-2
cdr3_nt: TGTGCCAGCAGCCATTTGAGGGAGGGCACTGAAGCTTTCTTT
cdr3_aa: CASSHLREGTEAFF

j_call: TRBJ2-7
d_call: TRBD2
clone_size: .
v_call: TRBV13
cdr3_nt: TGTGCCAGCAGCCTAAGACTAGCGTGGAGCTCCTACGAGCAGTACTTC
cdr3_aa: CASSLRLAWSSYEQYF

j_call: TRBJ1-4
d_call: .
clone_size: .
v_call: TRBV30
cdr3_nt: TGTGCCTGGAGTTCGACTAATGAAAAACTGTTTTTT
cdr3_aa: CAWSSTNEKLFF

j_call: TRBJ1-2
d_call: .
clone_size: .
v_call: TRBV5-4
cdr3_nt: TGTGCCAGCAGCTCCGAGGGCAGGTTCTATGGCTACACCTTC
cdr3_aa: CASSSEGRFYGYTF